A selection of T cell receptor beta chains follows, all from one sample in a study of cytomegalovirus exposure and HLA in healthy donors. Profiled with immunoSEQ multiplex PCR; TCRdb holds only in-frame clones, not every one. The sample lists approximately 110,000 clones; roughly 70% were seen once. Sample: PBMCs. The receptors shown here come from a woman aged 40 to 50 in good health and CMV-seropositive. Both conserved end residues are part of each CDR3. The order of the fields is CDR3 protein, CDR3 DNA, V gene, CDR3 length, J gene, clone size, D gene. The D gene is left open where the match is weak. Clone size, where shown, is once, few, many, or a class for clones that have expanded.

CDR3 protein: CATSLGTSGGTDTQYF
CDR3 DNA: TGTGCCACCAGCCTCGGGACTAGCGGAGGCACAGATACGCAGTATTTT
V gene: TRBV15
CDR3 length: 16
J gene: TRBJ2-3
clone size: .
D gene: TRBD2

CDR3 protein: CASSLGQGTFLHGYTF
CDR3 DNA: TGTGCCAGCAGTCTGGGACAGGGAACTTTCTTGCATGGCTACACCTTC
V gene: TRBV5-6
CDR3 length: 16
J gene: TRBJ1-2
clone size: .
D gene: TRBD1

CDR3 protein: CASSPRQGVGYGYTF
CDR3 DNA: TGTGCCAGCAGCCCCAGACAGGGAGTTGGCTATGGCTACACCTTC
V gene: TRBV9
CDR3 length: 15
J gene: TRBJ1-2
clone size: .
D gene: TRBD1

CDR3 protein: CASSPIPAGTGVGNTIYF
CDR3 DNA: TGTGCCAGCTCACCTATCCCCGCCGGGACAGGGGTCGGAAACACCATATATTTT
V gene: TRBV18
CDR3 length: 18
J gene: TRBJ1-3
clone size: .
D gene: TRBD1

CDR3 protein: CASTDRGGTEAFF
CDR3 DNA: TGTGCCAGCACAGACAGGGGTGGGACTGAAGCTTTCTTT
V gene: TRBV9
CDR3 length: 13
J gene: TRBJ1-1
clone size: .
D gene: TRBD1

CDR3 protein: CASSLGSEGAGKLFF
CDR3 DNA: TGTGCCAGCAGCTTAGGGTCCGAGGGGGCAGGGAAACTGTTTTTT
V gene: TRBV7-6
CDR3 length: 15
J gene: TRBJ1-4
clone size: .
D gene: TRBD1

CDR3 protein: CASSLGAGNTEAFF
CDR3 DNA: TGTGCCAGCAGCTTGGGGGCGGGGAACACTGAAGCTTTCTTT
V gene: TRBV5-4
CDR3 length: 14
J gene: TRBJ1-1
clone size: .
D gene: .

CDR3 protein: CASSATDRGPNYGYTF
CDR3 DNA: TGTGCCAGCAGTGCGACGGACAGGGGACCTAACTATGGCTACACCTTC
V gene: TRBV6-4
CDR3 length: 16
J gene: TRBJ1-2
clone size: .
D gene: TRBD1

CDR3 protein: CASSEKPSYMNTEAFF
CDR3 DNA: TGTGCCAGCAGTGAAAAACCGTCGTACATGAACACTGAAGCTTTCTTT
V gene: TRBV6-1
CDR3 length: 16
J gene: TRBJ1-1
clone size: .
D gene: .

CDR3 protein: CASSQTGGSGETQYF
CDR3 DNA: TGCGCCAGCAGCCAGACAGGGGGCTCTGGAGAGACCCAGTACTTC
V gene: TRBV5-1
CDR3 length: 15
J gene: TRBJ2-5
clone size: .
D gene: TRBD1

CDR3 protein: CASSLRLGEGGYTF
CDR3 DNA: TGTGCCAGCAGCTTACGCCTCGGAGAGGGTGGCTACACCTTC
V gene: TRBV11-3
CDR3 length: 14
J gene: TRBJ1-2
clone size: .
D gene: .

CDR3 protein: CASSQAGTGINYEQYF
CDR3 DNA: TGCGCCAGCAGCCAAGCGGGGACAGGGATTAACTACGAGCAGTACTTC
V gene: TRBV4-1
CDR3 length: 16
J gene: TRBJ2-7
clone size: .
D gene: TRBD1

CDR3 protein: CAWSGRVGYTF
CDR3 DNA: TGTGCCTGGAGTGGCAGGGTTGGCTACACCTTC
V gene: TRBV30
CDR3 length: 11
J gene: TRBJ1-2
clone size: few
D gene: .

CDR3 protein: CASSIHGQGSPNTGELFF
CDR3 DNA: TGTGCCAGCAGCATCCACGGACAGGGGAGCCCGAACACCGGGGAGCTGTTTTTT
V gene: TRBV9
CDR3 length: 18
J gene: TRBJ2-2
clone size: .
D gene: TRBD1

CDR3 protein: CASSQDTDYPYEQYF
CDR3 DNA: TGCGCCAGCAGCCAAGATACGGACTATCCCTACGAGCAGTACTTC
V gene: TRBV4-3
CDR3 length: 15
J gene: TRBJ2-7
clone size: .
D gene: .

CDR3 protein: CASSGGLGSANYGYTF
CDR3 DNA: TGTGCCAGCAGCGGGGGCTTGGGGTCTGCTAACTATGGCTACACCTTC
V gene: TRBV5-6
CDR3 length: 16
J gene: TRBJ1-2
clone size: .
D gene: .

CDR3 protein: CASSARVGELFF
CDR3 DNA: TGTGCCAGCAGTGCCCGGGTTGGGGAGCTGTTTTTT
V gene: TRBV27
CDR3 length: 12
J gene: TRBJ2-2
clone size: .
D gene: .

CDR3 protein: CASSARGGQETQYF
CDR3 DNA: TGTGCCAGCAGTGCCCGGGGGGGACAAGAGACCCAGTACTTC
V gene: TRBV27
CDR3 length: 14
J gene: TRBJ2-5
clone size: .
D gene: TRBD2

CDR3 protein: CASSQRGSGRASSYNEQFF
CDR3 DNA: TGTGCCAGCAGTCAGAGGGGTAGCGGGAGGGCGAGCTCCTACAATGAGCAGTTCTTC
V gene: TRBV14
CDR3 length: 19
J gene: TRBJ2-1
clone size: once
D gene: TRBD2

CDR3 protein: CASSQDWGDGGNTIYF
CDR3 DNA: TGCGCCAGCAGCCAAGATTGGGGGGACGGCGGAAACACCATATATTTT
V gene: TRBV4-1
CDR3 length: 16
J gene: TRBJ1-3
clone size: .
D gene: .

CDR3 protein: CASSPDRGWEKLFF
CDR3 DNA: TGTGCCAGCAGCCCGGACAGGGGTTGGGAAAAACTGTTTTTT
V gene: TRBV11-2
CDR3 length: 14
J gene: TRBJ1-4
clone size: .
D gene: TRBD1

CDR3 protein: CASSQDTGLSYNSPLHF
CDR3 DNA: TGTGCCAGCAGCCAAGATACGGGTTTATCCTATAATTCACCCCTCCACTTT
V gene: TRBV4-2
CDR3 length: 17
J gene: TRBJ1-6
clone size: .
D gene: .

CDR3 protein: CASSGQGKSNSPLHF
CDR3 DNA: TGTGCCAGCAGTGGACAGGGGAAGAGTAATTCACCCCTCCACTTT
V gene: TRBV2
CDR3 length: 15
J gene: TRBJ1-6
clone size: .
D gene: TRBD1

CDR3 protein: CASSQDLNRGRGGGYTF
CDR3 DNA: TGTGCCAGCAGCCAGGACCTTAACAGGGGGCGCGGGGGAGGCTACACCTTC
V gene: TRBV4-2
CDR3 length: 17
J gene: TRBJ1-2
clone size: .
D gene: TRBD1

CDR3 protein: CASSSPPGRSSYEQYF
CDR3 DNA: TGTGCCAGCAGCTCCCCCCCGGGGAGGAGCTCCTACGAGCAGTACTTC
V gene: TRBV7-2
CDR3 length: 16
J gene: TRBJ2-7
clone size: .
D gene: .

CDR3 protein: CASSTPTGGYTEAFF
CDR3 DNA: TGCGCCAGCAGCACTCCGACAGGGGGGTACACTGAAGCTTTCTTT
V gene: TRBV5-1
CDR3 length: 15
J gene: TRBJ1-1
clone size: .
D gene: TRBD1